One sample yielded the 27 T cell receptor beta chains listed below, sequenced in a study of PD-L1 blockade in urothelial cancer (dated by TCRdb to the late 2010s). Receptor amplification or capture employed the immunoSEQ multiplex PCR assay. Sourced from immuneACCESS, this table was stored by TCRdb with only in-frame sequences that have V and J called. A share of the clones is absent; for the studies checked, an unresolved V gene accounts for under half, and the remainder has no known explanation. The sample data list some 100,000 clones, and about 90% of these were observed just once. Together, the top ten hold more than 0.85% of the sample. The intended sense of this specimen's time point label: pretreatment peripheral blood. The specimen comprised PBMCs, sampled around atezolizumab (anti-PD-L1) treatment. These receptors came from a woman of 80 years or more with urothelial cancer.

The gene calls are TRBV28 and TRBJ1-4; D remains ambiguous. Trimming left V 6 bases short and J 0 bases short, with 8 bases between. The length of the CDR3 is 14 residues. Germline V CDR1 and CDR2: MDHEN, SYDVKM. The CDR3: CASSPVPTNEKLFF. For the CDR3, the DNA is TGTGCCAGCAGCCCGGTCCCAACTAATGAAAAACTGTTTTTT.

J is TRBJ2-7 and V is TRBV6-5; D is perhaps TRBD1 (6 bases). This CDR3 has 15 amino acids. Germline-derived CDR1 and CDR2 are MNHEY and SVGAGI. Trimming cost V 7 bases and J 0 bases, with 16 bases left between them. CDR3 DNA: TGTGCCAGCACGTGGGGGCAGCCTAGCTCCTACGAGCAGTACTTC. The encoded protein is CASTWGQPSSYEQYF.

The gene calls are TRBV7-2 and TRBJ1-1; D not certain. This CDR3 has 16 residues. Deletions cut 7 bases from V and 8 bases from J, with 26 bases between. From germline, CDR1 is SGHTA and CDR2 FQGNSA. DNA for the CDR3: TGTGCCAGCACCTATAACCCCTATGGGCACCCCCGGGAAGCTTTCTTT. Its protein product is CASTYNPYGHPREAFF.

The chain couples TRBV6-4 to TRBJ2-1; perhaps TRBD2 as D (6 bases). The CDR3 contains 17 residues. The V end lost 6 bases, the J end lost 3 bases, and 21 bases lay between the germline ends. Per the germline V gene, CDR1 is MRHNA and CDR2 is SNTAGT. Here the CDR3 reads CASRGSSDGRIYNEQFF. CDR3 bases: TGTGCCAGCAGAGGTAGTAGTGACGGGAGAATCTACAATGAGCAGTTCTTC.

This clone was seen just once. The chain combines TRBV27 with TRBJ1-4; 8 bases are a match to TRBD1. V lost 2 bases and J lost 7; bases outside the gene matches: 3. Germline V CDR1 and CDR2: MNHEY, SMNVEV (reference sequence). The CDR3 has 14 amino acids. CDR3 nucleotide sequence: TGTGCCAGCAGTTTACAAACAGGGGGTGAAAAACTGTTTTTT. This codes for CASSLQTGGEKLFF.

The chain is built from TRBV29-1 and TRBJ1-1, with D unresolved. Germline V gene data show CDR1 as SQVTM and CDR2 as ANQGSEA. V was trimmed by 7 bases and J by 0 bases, leaving 12 bases between them. There are 13 residues in the CDR3. This CDR3 reads CSGGANMNTEAFF. The CDR3 DNA sequence: TGCAGCGGAGGCGCGAACATGAACACTGAAGCTTTCTTT. The full variable domain, with the rest looked up from reference TRBV29-1 and TRBJ1-1, is SAVISQKPSRDICQRGTSLTIQCQVDSQVTMMFWYRQQPGQSLTLIATANQGSEATYESGFVIDKFPISRPNLTFSTLTVSNMSPEDSSIYLCSGGANMNTEAFFGQGTRLTVV.

The chain is built from TRBV7-9 and TRBJ2-5, with D possibly being TRBD1 (6 bases). V lost 6 bases, J lost 0 bases, and 23 bases lay in between. This CDR3 spans 18 amino acids. The germline V gene has CDR1 SEHNR and CDR2 FQNEAQ (reference sequence). The CDR3 here is CASRSQWGRGTDQETQYF. The CDR3 DNA sequence: TGTGCCAGCAGGTCCCAATGGGGCAGGGGAACCGACCAAGAGACCCAGTACTTC.

The chain links TRBV27 to TRBJ1-4, with D unclear. V was shortened by 5 bases and J by 3 bases, with 19 bases between the two germline ends. CDR3 length equals 17 residues. CDR1 is MNHEY, CDR2 SMNVEV, per germline (reference sequence). In nucleotides, the CDR3 is TGTGCCAGCAGTGCCCGGGGTGGGAGGCTATCTAATGAAAAACTGTTTTTT. Amino acids: CASSARGGRLSNEKLFF.

CDR3 coding DNA: TGTGCCAGCAGTGAATCTCAGGGGGCTTGGCAGCCCCAGCATTTT. It encodes CASSESQGAWQPQHF. The chain combines TRBV6-1 with TRBJ1-5, with TRBD1 matching 8 bases. The CDR3 contains 15 residues. Per the germline V gene, CDR1 is MNHNS and CDR2 is SASEGT. The V gene end was trimmed by 2 bases and the J gene end by 7 bases; junction bases not matched to a gene: 7.

V gene TRBV5-6 combines with J gene TRBJ2-3; TRBD2 might be the D (6 bases). Germline CDR1 is SGHDT and CDR2 is YYEEEE. This CDR3 has 17 residues. Trimming pared 1 base from V and 3 bases from J, leaving 18 bases between. The CDR3 protein is CASSLSTTGDITDTQYF. The CDR3 bases are TGTGCCAGCAGCTTGTCGACGACGGGAGACATAACAGATACGCAGTATTTT. The whole variable domain, filled in from reference TRBV5-6 and TRBJ2-3, reads DAGVTQSPTHLIKTRGQQVTLRCSPKSGHDTVSWYQQALGQGPQFIFQYYEEEERQRGNFPDRFSGHQFPNYSSELNVNALLLGDSALYLCASSLSTTGDITDTQYFGPGTRLTVL.

This chain joins TRBV10-3 and TRBJ2-1, with TRBD1 as a possible D gene (5 bases). This CDR3 comprises 14 residues. Trimming took 0 bases from V and 6 from J, leaving 9 bases between them. Germline CDR1 reads ENHRY; CDR2 reads SYGVKD. CDR3 protein: CAISESFRVNEQFF. CDR3 nucleotides: TGTGCCATCAGTGAGTCGTTCAGGGTCAATGAGCAGTTCTTC.

The chain carries TRBV5-1 and TRBJ2-5; 7 bases align to TRBD1. CDR3 size: 14 residues. Germline loops: CDR1 SGHRS, CDR2 YFSETQ. Trimming removed 4 bases from V and 5 bases from J; junction bases left unmatched: 8. For the CDR3, the DNA is TGCGCCAGCAGCGCTGGGACAGCTCGTGAGACCCAGTACTTC. Protein product: CASSAGTARETQYF.

This chain joins TRBV18 and TRBJ2-5; 7 bases agree with TRBD1. CDR3 size: 13 residues. Germline CDR1 and CDR2: KGHSH and LQKENI. The V and J ends lost 4 bases and 2 bases, in that order; junction bases with no gene match: 1. CDR3 DNA sequence: TGTGCCAGCTCACGGGGACAGCAAGAGACCCAGTACTTC. Its translation: CASSRGQQETQYF.

The rearrangement links TRBV7-7 to TRBJ2-5, with 14 positions matching TRBD2. The V segment lost 5 bases and the J segment 9 bases; nucleotides outside the gene matches: 8. Germline V gene data show CDR1 as SSHAT and CDR2 as FNYEAQ (reference sequence). This CDR3 spans 15 amino acids. Here the CDR3 reads CASSQGTSGSSAQYF. The CDR3 DNA is TGTGCCAGCAGCCAAGGGACTAGCGGGAGTAGTGCCCAGTACTTC.

Only one count was recorded for this clone. The chain uses TRBV28 and TRBJ2-7; D is perhaps TRBD2 (6 bases). The CDR3 has 16 residues. From germline, CDR1 is MDHEN and CDR2 SYDVKM. Trimming took off 6 bases at V and 2 bases at J, with 20 bases between the two ends. This CDR3 is CASRPRGTYTTYEQYF. The DNA for the CDR3 is TGTGCCAGCAGACCTCGCGGGACTTATACTACCTACGAGCAGTACTTC.

This clone showed up just a few times. CDR3 residues: CASSLRLNSYEQYF. The CDR3 DNA follows: TGTGCCAGCAGTTTAAGACTCAACTCCTACGAGCAGTACTTC. The chain joins TRBV27 to TRBJ2-7; no reliable D call. V lost 2 bases to trimming and J lost 0 bases, with 8 bases between them. The CDR3 spans 14 residues. Germline V gene data show CDR1 as MNHEY and CDR2 as SMNVEV (reference sequence).

The rearrangement uses TRBV11-2 and TRBJ2-5; no clear D gene. V dropped 2 bases and J dropped 3 bases, with 7 bases sitting between them. Germline V gives CDR1 SGHAT, CDR2 FQNNGV. The CDR3 covers 13 residues. The CDR3 nucleotides read TGTGCCAGCAGCTTAAGTACAGAAGAGACCCAGTACTTC. It specifies CASSLSTEETQYF.

This clone was seen a single time. CDR3 nucleotide sequence: TGTGCCAGCAGTGAACAGGGGACCAACTATGGCTACACCTTC. It is translated as CASSEQGTNYGYTF. V is TRBV2 and J is TRBJ1-2; the D gene is possibly TRBD1 (6 bases). This CDR3 comprises 14 residues. V was clipped by 2 bases and J by 2 bases, with 9 bases between them. The V gene's germline CDR1 is SNHLY and CDR2 FYNNEI. Using reference TRBV2 and TRBJ1-2 for the parts outside the CDR3, the full variable domain is EPEVTQTPSHQVTQMGQEVILRCVPISNHLYFYWYRQILGQKVEFLVSFYNNEISEKSEIFDDQFSVERPDGSNFTLKIRSTKLEDSAMYFCASSEQGTNYGYTFGSGTRLTVV.

The CDR3 loop is CASSTRTSGIYEQYF. DNA for the CDR3: TGCGCCAGCAGCACGAGAACTAGCGGGATCTACGAGCAGTACTTC. The chain uses TRBV10-1 and TRBJ2-7; 10 nucleotides match TRBD2. Per germline, CDR1 WNHNN and CDR2 SYGVQD (reference sequence). The CDR3 extends over 15 amino acids. V was pared by 6 bases and J by 3 bases, with 8 bases of the junction left unmatched.

The chain recombines TRBV5-1 with TRBJ2-1; TRBD2 might be the D (6 bases). Deletions cut 1 base from V and 7 bases from J, with 15 bases between. Germline-derived CDR1 and CDR2 are SGHRS and YFSETQ. This CDR3 contains 15 residues. The CDR3 nucleotides read TGCGCCAGCAGCTTGAATTCCCGGGAGATGAATGAGCAGTTCTTC. Amino acids: CASSLNSREMNEQFF.

The rearrangement joins TRBV28 to TRBJ1-2; 8 bases line up with TRBD1. This CDR3 is built from 13 residues. V shed 6 bases and J 4 bases; nucleotides not matched to a gene: 4. Germline loops: CDR1 MDHEN, CDR2 SYDVKM. CDR3 nucleotides: TGTGCCAGCAGGACCGGGACAGGCTATGGCTACACCTTC. This translates into CASRTGTGYGYTF.

Points on this clone: This CDR3 is also generated by other DNA sequences in the sample. The chain combines TRBV5-1 with TRBJ2-3, with no clear D. The CDR3 covers 15 residues. Deletions cut 1 base from V and 0 bases from J, with 9 bases between. CDR1 is SGHRS and CDR2 is YFSETQ in the germline V gene. CDR3 DNA sequence: TGCGCCAGCAGCTTGACCGGCGGTAGCACAGATACGCAGTATTTT. This codes for CASSLTGGSTDTQYF.

This chain uses TRBV28 with TRBJ1-2; TRBD1 matches 7 bases. Germline assignment: CDR1 MDHEN and CDR2 SYDVKM. The J segment lost 6 bases and the V segment lost 1 base, leaving 8 bases of the junction unmatched. This CDR3 spans 15 amino acids. The CDR3 spells CASSLLVSTGDGYTF. The CDR3 DNA reads TGTGCCAGCAGTTTATTAGTATCCACAGGGGATGGCTACACCTTC.

The chain recombines TRBV19 with TRBJ1-2; tentatively, D is TRBD1 (5 bases). Germline assignment: CDR1 LNHDA and CDR2 SQIVND (reference sequence). CDR3 size: 19 residues. V shed 3 bases and J shed 0 bases, with 23 bases lying between them. In nucleotides, the CDR3 is TGTGCCAGTAGTATTCCCCCCGGACAAGGGAGGATATCTAACTATGGCTACACCTTC. It is translated as CASSIPPGQGRISNYGYTF.

This clone has only a few counts. V gene TRBV7-2 combines with J gene TRBJ2-3, with TRBD2 matching 11 bases. Germline values: CDR1 SGHTA, CDR2 FQGNSA. V gave up 8 bases and J gave up 3 bases; unmatched junction bases: 4. CDR3 length equals 14 residues. The CDR3 loop is CASCLAGGTDTQYF. CDR3 in DNA: TGTGCCAGCTGCCTAGCGGGAGGTACAGATACGCAGTATTTT. Full variable domain (outside the CDR3, taken from reference TRBV7-2 and TRBJ2-3): GAGVSQSPSNKVTEKGKDVELRCDPISGHTALYWYRQSLGQGLEFLIYFQGNSAPDKSGLPSDRFSAERTGGSVSTLTIQRTQQEDSAVYLCASCLAGGTDTQYFGPGTRLTVL.

The rearrangement joins TRBV28 to TRBJ2-7, with 8 bases matching TRBD1. The CDR3 totals 19 residues. Unmatched junction bases numbered 19, after V lost 6 bases and J lost 0 bases. The germline V gene encodes CDR1 MDHEN and CDR2 SYDVKM. Here the CDR3 reads CASSLRRTGRPQSSYEQYF. As DNA, the CDR3 is TGTGCCAGCAGCCTTCGGAGGACAGGGAGGCCCCAGAGCTCCTACGAGCAGTACTTC.

This clone was counted between two and nine times. This rearrangement joins TRBV7-2 to TRBJ1-5; the D is unclear. The V end was cut by 4 bases, the J end by 7 bases, with 8 bases between. Germline lookup yields CDR1 SGHTA and CDR2 FQGNSA. The CDR3 sequence is 12 residues long. This CDR3 is CASSSSRQPQHF. The CDR3 DNA sequence: TGTGCCAGCAGCTCCTCGCGGCAGCCCCAGCATTTT.